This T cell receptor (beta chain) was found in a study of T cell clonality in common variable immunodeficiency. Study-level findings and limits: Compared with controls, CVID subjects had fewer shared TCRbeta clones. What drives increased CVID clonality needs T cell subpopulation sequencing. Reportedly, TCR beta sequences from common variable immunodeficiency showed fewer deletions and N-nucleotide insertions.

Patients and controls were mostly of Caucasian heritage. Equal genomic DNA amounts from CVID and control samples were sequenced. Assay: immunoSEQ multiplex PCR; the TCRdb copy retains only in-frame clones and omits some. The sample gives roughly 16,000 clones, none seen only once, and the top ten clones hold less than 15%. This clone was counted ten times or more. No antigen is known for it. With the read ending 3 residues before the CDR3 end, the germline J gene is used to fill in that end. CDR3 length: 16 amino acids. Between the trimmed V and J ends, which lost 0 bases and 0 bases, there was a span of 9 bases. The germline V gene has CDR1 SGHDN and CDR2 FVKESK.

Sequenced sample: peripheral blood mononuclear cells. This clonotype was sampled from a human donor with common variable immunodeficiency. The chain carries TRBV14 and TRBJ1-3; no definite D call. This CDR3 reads CASSQDATSSGNTIYF. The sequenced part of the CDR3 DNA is TGTGCCAGCAGCCAAGACGCCACCAGCTCTGGAAACACC.